One sample yielded the 4 T cell receptor beta chains listed below, sequenced in a study of cytomegalovirus exposure and HLA in healthy donors (dated by TCRdb to 2016 to 2017). Library construction relied on the immunoSEQ multiplex PCR assay. The multiplex PCR relied on a mix of 60 forward primers for TCR Vbeta segments and 13 reverse primers for TCR Jbeta segments. TCRdb re-hosts the immuneACCESS table, in-frame sequences only. Its copies lack some clones; in the studies checked, an unresolved V gene accounts for under half of them, and the cause for the rest is not known. This sample holds around 120,000 clones; 80% were observed only once. In total, the top ten clones hold approximately 8.8% of the sample. Sequenced material: PBMCs. The receptors derive from a female donor in good health and CMV-seropositive.

This chain joins TRBV4-1 and TRBJ1-5, with no clear D. Trimming took 6 bases from V and 0 from J, leaving 6 bases between them. CDR1 MGHRA and CDR2 YSYEKL come from the germline V gene. This CDR3 has 13 amino acids. The CDR3 DNA follows: TGCGCCAGCAGTCTTTATAGCAATCAGCCCCAGCATTTT. Translating gives CASSLYSNQPQHF.

The CDR3 spells CASSEDIYQPQHF. DNA for the CDR3: TGTGCCAGCAGTGAAGACATCTATCAGCCCCAGCATTTT. This chain joins TRBV2 and TRBJ1-5; D remains unclear. Trimming took off 1 base at V and 5 bases at J, with 6 bases between the two ends. This CDR3 is built from 13 residues. Germline assignment: CDR1 SNHLY and CDR2 FYNNEI.

This sequence joins TRBV11-2 and TRBJ1-5, with no clear D. Germline values: CDR1 SGHAT, CDR2 FQNNGV. This CDR3 has 13 residues. Trimming pared 5 bases from V and 6 bases from J, leaving 11 bases between. In DNA, the CDR3 is TGTGCCAGCAGCGTAGGCGGGAGTCAGCCCCAGCATTTT. Amino acid sequence: CASSVGGSQPQHF.

V and J are TRBV4-2 and TRBJ2-5, with 9 bases matching TRBD2. Looked up from germline, CDR1 is LGHNA and CDR2 is YNFKEQ. The CDR3 length is 20 residues. With 1 base clipped from V and 5 bases from J, the junction kept 20 bases outside the gene matches. CDR3 in DNA: TGTGCCAGCAGCCAAGGTCCGGGTGGGGCGGGGGGGCTGGAGCGGGAGACCCAGTACTTC. This encodes CASSQGPGGAGGLERETQYF.